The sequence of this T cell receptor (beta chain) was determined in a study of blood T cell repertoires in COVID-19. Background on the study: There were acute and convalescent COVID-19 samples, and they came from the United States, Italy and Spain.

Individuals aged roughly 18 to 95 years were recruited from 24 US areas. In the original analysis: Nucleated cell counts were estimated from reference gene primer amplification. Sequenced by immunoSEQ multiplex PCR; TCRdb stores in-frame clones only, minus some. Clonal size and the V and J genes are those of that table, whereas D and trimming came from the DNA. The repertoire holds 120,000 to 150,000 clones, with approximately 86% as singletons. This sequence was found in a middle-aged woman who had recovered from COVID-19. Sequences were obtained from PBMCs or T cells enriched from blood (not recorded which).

The CDR3 reads CASSLADSGWRDEQFF. CDR3 nucleotides: TGTGCCAGCAGCTTAGCGGATAGCGGGTGGCGGGATGAGCAGTTCTTC. This chain links TRBV7-6 with TRBJ2-1; 7 bases line up with TRBD2. Germline values: CDR1 SGHVS, CDR2 FNYEAQ. CDR3 size: 16 residues. The V segment lost 0 bases and the J segment 8 bases; nucleotides outside the gene matches: 10.